What follows are 25 T cell receptor beta chains derived from one specimen sequenced in a study of cytomegalovirus exposure and HLA in healthy donors. Vbeta (60) and Jbeta (13) primers were used in the PCR. Repertoires were generated with immunoSEQ multiplex PCR, while TCRdb's copy carries only in-frame clones and drops some. This sample has under 200,000 clones; 75% to 90% occur once, and the top ten carry 6.3%. Sequencing used PBMCs. The source of these receptors is a man aged 40-50 years in good health and CMV-seropositive.

The chain employs TRBV27 and TRBJ1-1; TRBD1 agrees at 9 bases. From germline, CDR1 is MNHEY and CDR2 SMNVEV (reference sequence). This CDR3 region has 15 residues. V lost 7 bases to trimming and J lost 5 bases; unmatched junction nucleotides: 11. The CDR3 sequence: CASNRSGTGRTEAFF. Here the CDR3 DNA reads TGTGCCAGCAACAGATCCGGGACAGGGAGGACTGAAGCTTTCTTT.

This clone appeared once. This rearrangement joins TRBV10-2 to TRBJ2-7; 12 positions agree with TRBD2. Germline-derived CDR1 and CDR2 are WSHSY and SAAADI. This CDR3 region has 16 residues. Trimming took 2 bases from V and 3 from J; bases not matched to a gene: 5. CDR3 in amino acids: CASSEVVGLAGYEQYF. CDR3 DNA: TGCGCCAGCAGTGAGGTAGTGGGACTAGCGGGCTACGAGCAGTACTTC.

The rearrangement links TRBV6-5 to TRBJ2-7; D ambiguous. CDR1 MNHEY and CDR2 SVGAGI come from the germline V gene. The CDR3 spans 11 residues. Trimming removed 2 bases at V and 4 bases at J, with 3 bases between. The CDR3 sequence is CASSYRYEQYF. The CDR3 region has the DNA TGTGCCAGCAGTTACCGGTACGAGCAGTACTTC.

The rearrangement joins TRBV11-1 to TRBJ2-5; 8 positions agree with TRBD2. The J segment lost 1 base and the V segment lost 1 base, leaving 5 bases of the junction unmatched. Per the germline V gene, CDR1 is SGHAT and CDR2 is FQDESV (reference sequence). The CDR3 consists of 16 residues. CDR3 protein: CASSLVAGGLQETQYF. The CDR3 nucleotides read TGTGCCAGCAGCTTAGTCGCGGGGGGCCTCCAAGAGACCCAGTACTTC. The full variable domain, rest sourced from reference TRBV11-1 and TRBJ2-5, is EAEVAQSPRYKITEKSQAVAFWCDPISGHATLYWYRQILGQGPELLVQFQDESVVDDSQLPKDRFSAERLKGVDSTLKIQPAELGDSAMYLCASSLVAGGLQETQYFGPGTRLLVL.

This clone appeared a few times. The chain couples TRBV5-4 to TRBJ2-4; D possibly corresponds to TRBD2 (5 bases). Germline CDR1 SGHNT, CDR2 YYREEE (reference sequence). The CDR3 is 13 residues long. Trimming removed 4 bases at V and 4 bases at J, with 9 bases between. The CDR3 coding sequence is TGTGCCAGCAGCCCGGGGAATAAAAACATTCAGTACTTC. It is translated as CASSPGNKNIQYF.

The chain carries TRBV5-4 and TRBJ1-2; D is perhaps TRBD1 (5 bases). V lost 4 bases and J lost 3, with 13 bases in between. The CDR3 extends over 14 amino acids. Germline assignment: CDR1 SGHNT and CDR2 YYREEE (reference sequence). The CDR3 protein is CASSPGTLDYGYTF. The DNA of the CDR3 is TGTGCCAGCAGCCCCGGGACTCTAGACTATGGCTACACCTTC. The full variable domain, rest sourced from reference TRBV5-4 and TRBJ1-2, is ETGVTQSPTHLIKTRGQQVTLRCSSQSGHNTVSWYQQALGQGPQFIFQYYREEENGRGNFPPRFSGLQFPNYSSELNVNALELDDSALYLCASSPGTLDYGYTFGSGTRLTVV.

The chain has TRBV6-6 and TRBJ1-2; possibly TRBD1 for D (6 bases). Between the trimmed V and J ends, which lost 2 bases and 8 bases, there was a span of 21 bases. Germline CDR1 MNHNY, CDR2 SVGAGI (reference sequence). CDR3 size: 16 residues. In nucleotides, the CDR3 is TGTGCCAGCAGTTACCCGAAAGGACCAGGGGTAATGGGCTACACCTTC. Its translation: CASSYPKGPGVMGYTF.

The V gene is TRBV19, the J gene TRBJ2-7, with 7 bases identical to TRBD1. Trimming took 8 bases from V and 5 from J; bases not matched to a gene: 9. In germline, CDR1 is LNHDA, CDR2 SQIVND (reference sequence). This CDR3 comprises 13 residues. CDR3 nucleotide sequence: TGTGCCAGTCTTGGTGACAGGGCACACGAGCAGTACTTC. It is translated as CASLGDRAHEQYF.

This clone was counted only a few times. J is TRBJ2-7 and V is TRBV7-9, with D maybe TRBD1 (5 bases). Germline CDR1 is SEHNR and CDR2 is FQNEAQ (reference sequence). V was shortened by 6 bases and J by 4 bases, with 13 bases between the two germline ends. The CDR3 runs 13 residues. CDR3: CASSLTQDYEQYF. CDR3 nucleotides: TGTGCCAGCAGTCTTACACAGGATTACGAGCAGTACTTC.

V is TRBV19 and J is TRBJ1-4; D call uncertain. The germline CDR1 and CDR2 sequences are LNHDA and SQIVND (reference sequence). V lost 6 bases and J 4 bases, leaving 9 bases between the germline ends. The length of the CDR3 is 13 residues. The CDR3 reads CASRSEINEKLFF. The CDR3 region has the DNA TGTGCCAGTAGGTCGGAGATTAATGAAAAACTGTTTTTT.

This clone showed up just a few times. The chain has TRBV10-1 and TRBJ1-2; D is undetermined. Germline V gives CDR1 WNHNN, CDR2 SYGVQD (reference sequence). The CDR3 sequence is 13 residues long. Deletions cut 4 bases from V and 6 bases from J, with 12 bases between. The CDR3 region is CASSVEGFDGYTF. The DNA for the CDR3 is TGCGCCAGCAGTGTGGAGGGATTCGATGGCTACACCTTC.

The genes are TRBV4-3 and TRBJ2-7; 7 bases match TRBD2. The CDR3 is 14 residues long. Germline V gives CDR1 LGHNA, CDR2 YSLEER. With 1 base clipped from V and 2 bases from J, the junction kept 2 bases outside the gene matches. CDR3 sequence (DNA): TGCGCCAGCAGCCAAGTACGGGGGGCCTACGAGCAGTACTTC. It encodes CASSQVRGAYEQYF.

The chain has TRBV27 and TRBJ2-3; possibly TRBD2 for D (6 bases). V lost 3 bases to trimming and J lost 0 bases, with 10 bases between them. This CDR3 comprises 15 residues. Germline V gene lookup returns CDR1 MNHEY and CDR2 SMNVEV (reference sequence). CDR3 protein: CASSFGGDSTDTQYF. The CDR3 DNA reads TGTGCCAGCAGTTTCGGCGGGGACAGCACAGATACGCAGTATTTT.

V and J are TRBV29-1 and TRBJ1-1; D gene uncertain. The germline V and J ends were trimmed by 4 bases and 4 bases, with 10 bases remaining between them. The CDR3 runs 12 residues. CDR1 and CDR2 from the germline V gene are SQVTM and ANQGSEA. The CDR3 coding sequence is TGCAGCGTTGGGCTCGGGGTCACTGAAGCTTTCTTT. It encodes CSVGLGVTEAFF.

This chain connects TRBV6-5 to TRBJ2-7; 11 bases map to TRBD2. Germline CDR1 and CDR2: MNHEY and SVGAGI. V gave up 4 bases and J gave up 3 bases; unmatched junction bases: 5. The CDR3 contains 15 residues. The CDR3: CASSSLAGGRYEQYF. In DNA, the CDR3 is TGTGCCAGCAGTTCCTTAGCGGGGGGGCGCTACGAGCAGTACTTC.

V usage is TRBV5-1 and J usage is TRBJ1-2; D perhaps matches TRBD1 (6 bases). V dropped 2 bases and J dropped 1 base, with 6 bases sitting between them. Germline V gene data show CDR1 as SGHRS and CDR2 as YFSETQ. This CDR3 contains 13 residues. As DNA, the CDR3 is TGCGCCAGCAGCTTCAGGGGTAACTATGGCTACACCTTC. This codes for CASSFRGNYGYTF.

The chain couples TRBV19 to TRBJ2-7; tentative D call: TRBD1 (5 bases). Between the trimmed V and J ends, which lost 5 bases and 2 bases, there was a span of 22 bases. The germline V gene encodes CDR1 LNHDA and CDR2 SQIVND (reference sequence). This CDR3 has 17 amino acids. The CDR3 region is CASSGSSGQDFPYEQYF. In DNA, the CDR3 is TGTGCCAGTAGTGGATCGTCCGGACAAGATTTCCCCTACGAGCAGTACTTC.

This chain links TRBV9 with TRBJ2-7; no reliable D call. The CDR3 extends over 12 amino acids. V was clipped by 4 bases and J by 5 bases, with 10 bases between them. CDR1 SGDLS and CDR2 YYNGEE come from the germline V gene. As DNA, the CDR3 is TGTGCCAGCAGCCCCGGAGCCCACGAGCAGTACTTC. Translated, it gives CASSPGAHEQYF.

V gene TRBV9 combines with J gene TRBJ2-5; 16 bases fit TRBD2. After removal of 7 bases from V and 4 bases from J, the junction contained 4 bases not matched to a gene. The CDR3 runs to 15 residues. Germline V gives CDR1 SGDLS, CDR2 YYNGEE. The CDR3 here is CASGTSGGAPETQYF. The CDR3 DNA reads TGTGCCAGCGGGACTAGCGGGGGGGCCCCAGAGACCCAGTACTTC.

CDR3 in DNA: TGTGCCAGCAGCCAGGACAGCTCCTACGAGCAGTACTTC. The encoded protein is CASSQDSSYEQYF. The chain is built from TRBV5-4 and TRBJ2-5, with TRBD1 as a possible D gene (6 bases). Matching the DNA end better, TRBJ2-7 makes the J call doubtful. The CDR3 totals 13 residues. Germline values: CDR1 SGHNT, CDR2 YYREEE (reference sequence).

V is TRBV14 and J is TRBJ1-5, with D perhaps TRBD1 (6 bases). There are 15 residues in the CDR3. The V end was cut by 1 base, the J end by 5 bases, with 12 bases between. Germline CDR1 reads SGHDN; CDR2 reads FVKESK. The CDR3 region has the DNA TGTGCCAGCAGCCAAGGCAGGGGACGGGATCAGCCCCAGCATTTT. This translates into CASSQGRGRDQPQHF. The entire variable domain, with the rest obtained from reference TRBV14 and TRBJ1-5, is as follows: EAGVTQFPSHSVIEKGQTVTLRCDPISGHDNLYWYRRVMGKEIKFLLHFVKESKQDESGMPNNRFLAERTGGTYSTLKVQPAELEDSGVYFCASSQGRGRDQPQHFGDGTRLSIL.

With regard to this clone: Within the sample, other DNA sequences also encode this same CDR3. V gene TRBV2 combines with J gene TRBJ2-5; TRBD2 matches at 13 bases. CDR3 length: 15 residues. The V and J ends lost 7 bases and 4 bases, in that order; junction bases with no gene match: 6. Germline lookup yields CDR1 SNHLY and CDR2 FYNNEI. The CDR3 spells CASTLLAGGRETQYF. In DNA form, the CDR3 reads TGTGCCAGCACTTTACTAGCGGGGGGGAGAGAGACCCAGTACTTC.

The CDR3 DNA reads as TGTGCCAGCAGCACCGGACAGGGGGTGGGGAGAGAGACCCAGTACTTC. Protein sequence: CASSTGQGVGRETQYF. The chain recombines TRBV11-2 with TRBJ2-5; 10 bases fit TRBD1. The trim removed 5 bases at V and 4 bases at J, leaving 10 bases unmatched. The germline V gene encodes CDR1 SGHAT and CDR2 FQNNGV. This CDR3 comprises 16 residues.

The chain is built from TRBV14 and TRBJ2-1; D is perhaps TRBD2 (5 bases). The CDR3 loop spans 16 amino acids. The V gene's germline CDR1 is SGHDN and CDR2 FVKESK. The germline V and J ends were trimmed by 4 bases and 4 bases, with 17 bases remaining between them. The CDR3: CASSRPRAGDYNEQFF. The CDR3, as DNA: TGTGCCAGCAGCCGCCCTAGGGCGGGCGATTACAATGAGCAGTTCTTC.

The chain joins TRBV9 to TRBJ1-5; 11 bases are shared with TRBD1. Germline assignment: CDR1 SGDLS and CDR2 YYNGEE. The CDR3 runs to 14 residues. The V gene end was trimmed by 0 bases and the J gene end by 11 bases; junction bases not matched to a gene: 4. CDR3 DNA sequence: TGTGCCAGCAGCGTAGGGACAGGGGGCCCGGCCCAGCATTTT. This gives the protein CASSVGTGGPAQHF.